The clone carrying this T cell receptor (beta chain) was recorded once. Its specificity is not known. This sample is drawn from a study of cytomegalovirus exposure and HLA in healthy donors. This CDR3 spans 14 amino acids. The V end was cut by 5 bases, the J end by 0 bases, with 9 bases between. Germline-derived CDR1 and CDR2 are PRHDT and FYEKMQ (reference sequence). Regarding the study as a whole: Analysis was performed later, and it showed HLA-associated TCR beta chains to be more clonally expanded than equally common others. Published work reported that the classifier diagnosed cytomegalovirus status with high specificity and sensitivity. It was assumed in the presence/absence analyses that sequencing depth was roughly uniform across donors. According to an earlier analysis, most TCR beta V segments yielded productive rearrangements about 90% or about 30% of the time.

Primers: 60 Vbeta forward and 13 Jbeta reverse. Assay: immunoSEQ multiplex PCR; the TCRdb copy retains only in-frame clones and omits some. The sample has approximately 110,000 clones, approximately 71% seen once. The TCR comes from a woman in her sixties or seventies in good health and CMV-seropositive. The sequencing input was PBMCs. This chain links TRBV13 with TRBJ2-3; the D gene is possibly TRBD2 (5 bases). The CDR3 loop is CASSPRTSTDTQYF. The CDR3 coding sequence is TGTGCCAGCAGCCCCCGGACTAGCACAGATACGCAGTATTTT.